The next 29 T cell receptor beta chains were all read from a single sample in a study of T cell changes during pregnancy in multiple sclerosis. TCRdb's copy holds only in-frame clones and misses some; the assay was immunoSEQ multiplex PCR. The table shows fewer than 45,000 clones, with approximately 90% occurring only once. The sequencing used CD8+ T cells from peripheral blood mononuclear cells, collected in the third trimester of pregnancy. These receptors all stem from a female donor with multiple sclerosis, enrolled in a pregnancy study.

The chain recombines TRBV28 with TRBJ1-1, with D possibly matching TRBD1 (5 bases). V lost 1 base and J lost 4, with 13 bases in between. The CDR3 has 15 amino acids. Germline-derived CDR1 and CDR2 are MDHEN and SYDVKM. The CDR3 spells CASSLYRGTGTEAFF. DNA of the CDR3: TGTGCCAGCAGTTTATATAGGGGAACGGGCACTGAAGCTTTCTTT. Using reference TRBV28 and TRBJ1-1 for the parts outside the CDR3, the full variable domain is DVKVTQSSRYLVKRTGEKVFLECVQDMDHENMFWYRQDPGLGLRLIYFSYDVKMKEKGDIPEGYSVSREKKERFSLILESASTNQTSMYLCASSLYRGTGTEAFFGQGTRLTVV.

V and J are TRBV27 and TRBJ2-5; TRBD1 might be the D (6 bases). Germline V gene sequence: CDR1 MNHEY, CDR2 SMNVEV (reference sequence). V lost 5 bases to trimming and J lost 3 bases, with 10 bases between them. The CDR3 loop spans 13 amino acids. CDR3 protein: CASSTGQKETQYF. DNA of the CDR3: TGTGCCAGCAGTACAGGACAGAAAGAGACCCAGTACTTC.

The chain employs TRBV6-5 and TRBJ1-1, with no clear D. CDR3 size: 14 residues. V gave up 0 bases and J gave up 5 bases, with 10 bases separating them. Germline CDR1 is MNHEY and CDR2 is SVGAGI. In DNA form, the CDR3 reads TGTGCCAGCAGTTACTCGTTCGAGTATACTGAAGCTTTCTTT. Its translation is CASSYSFEYTEAFF.

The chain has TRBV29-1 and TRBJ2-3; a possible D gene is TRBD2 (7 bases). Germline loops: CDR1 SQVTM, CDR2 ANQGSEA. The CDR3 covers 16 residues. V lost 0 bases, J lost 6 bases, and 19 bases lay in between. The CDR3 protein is CSVEDVGGQGWDTQYF. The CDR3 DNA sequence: TGCAGCGTTGAAGATGTGGGGGGGCAGGGGTGGGATACGCAGTATTTT.

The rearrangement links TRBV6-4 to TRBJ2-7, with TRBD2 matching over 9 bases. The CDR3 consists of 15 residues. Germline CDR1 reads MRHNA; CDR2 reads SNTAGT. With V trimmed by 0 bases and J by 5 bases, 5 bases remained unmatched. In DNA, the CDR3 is TGTGCCAGCAGTGACTCTGCTAGCGGGGTGAACGAGCAGTACTTC. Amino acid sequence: CASSDSASGVNEQYF.

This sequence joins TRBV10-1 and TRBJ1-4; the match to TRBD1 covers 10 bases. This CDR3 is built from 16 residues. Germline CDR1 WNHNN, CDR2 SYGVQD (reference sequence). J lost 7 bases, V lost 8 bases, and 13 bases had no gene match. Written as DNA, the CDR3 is TGCGCCAGCGCCGGGACAGGGGCGAACCGTTTTGAAAAACTGTTTTTT. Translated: CASAGTGANRFEKLFF.

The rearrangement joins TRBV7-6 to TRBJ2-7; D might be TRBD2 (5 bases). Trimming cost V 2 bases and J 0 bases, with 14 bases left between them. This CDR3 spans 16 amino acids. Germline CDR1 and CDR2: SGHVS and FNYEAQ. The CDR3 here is CASSLLEEGSSYEQYF. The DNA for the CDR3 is TGTGCCAGCAGCTTATTAGAAGAGGGCAGCTCCTACGAGCAGTACTTC.

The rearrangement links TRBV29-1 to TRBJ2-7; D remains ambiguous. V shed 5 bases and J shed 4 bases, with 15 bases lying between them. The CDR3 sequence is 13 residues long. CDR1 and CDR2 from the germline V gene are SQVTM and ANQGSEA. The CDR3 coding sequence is TGCAGCGTTTCGGGTGCCTATGGTTACGAGCAGTACTTC. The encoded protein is CSVSGAYGYEQYF.

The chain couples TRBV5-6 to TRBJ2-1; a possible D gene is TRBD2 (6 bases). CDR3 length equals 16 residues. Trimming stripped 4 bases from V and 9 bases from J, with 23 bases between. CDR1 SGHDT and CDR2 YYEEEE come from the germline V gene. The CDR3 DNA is TGTGCCAGCAGCCCCCCCGGGACTTGGACCTCCTTTGAGCAGTTCTTC. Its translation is CASSPPGTWTSFEQFF.

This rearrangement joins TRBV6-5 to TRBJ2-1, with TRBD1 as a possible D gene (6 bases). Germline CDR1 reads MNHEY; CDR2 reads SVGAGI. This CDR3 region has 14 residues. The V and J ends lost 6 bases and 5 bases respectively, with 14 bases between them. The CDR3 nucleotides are TGTGCCAGCAGGACCGGGACACGTAACAATGAGCAGTTCTTC. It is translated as CASRTGTRNNEQFF.

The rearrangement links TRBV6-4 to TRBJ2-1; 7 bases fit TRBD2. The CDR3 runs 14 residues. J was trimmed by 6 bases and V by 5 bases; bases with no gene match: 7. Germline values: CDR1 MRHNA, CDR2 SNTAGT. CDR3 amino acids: CASSKGTTTNEQFF. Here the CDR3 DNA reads TGTGCCAGCAGTAAAGGGACTACCACCAATGAGCAGTTCTTC.

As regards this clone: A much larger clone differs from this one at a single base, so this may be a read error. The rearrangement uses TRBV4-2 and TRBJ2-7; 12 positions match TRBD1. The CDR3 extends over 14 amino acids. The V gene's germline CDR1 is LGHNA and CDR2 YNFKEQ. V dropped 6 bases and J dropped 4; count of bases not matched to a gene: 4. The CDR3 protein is CASSEGQGAYEQYF. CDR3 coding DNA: TGTGCCAGCAGTGAGGGACAGGGGGCGTACGAGCAGTACTTC.

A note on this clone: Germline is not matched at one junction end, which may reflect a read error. In nucleotides, the CDR3 is TGTGGCAGCGGGTGGGGGCCTAGCTACGAGCAGTACTTC. Protein product: CGSGWGPSYEQYF. V usage is TRBV27 and J usage is TRBJ2-7; D is possibly TRBD1 or TRBD2 (6 bases each). The germline V gene encodes CDR1 MNHEY and CDR2 SMNVEV (reference sequence). CDR3 length: 13 residues.

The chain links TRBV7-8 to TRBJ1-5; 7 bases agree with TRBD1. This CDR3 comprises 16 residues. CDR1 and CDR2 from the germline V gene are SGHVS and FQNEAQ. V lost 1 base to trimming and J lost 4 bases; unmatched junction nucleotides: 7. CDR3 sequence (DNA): TGTGCCAGCAGCTTAGTGTTAGGGACAGCGAATCAGCCCCAGCATTTT. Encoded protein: CASSLVLGTANQPQHF.

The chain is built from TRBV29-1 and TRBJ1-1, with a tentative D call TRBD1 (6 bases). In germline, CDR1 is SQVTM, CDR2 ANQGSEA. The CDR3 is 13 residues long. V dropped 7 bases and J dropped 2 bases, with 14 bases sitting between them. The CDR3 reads CSAVQGRNTEAFF. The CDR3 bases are TGCAGCGCCGTACAGGGTCGCAACACTGAAGCTTTCTTT.

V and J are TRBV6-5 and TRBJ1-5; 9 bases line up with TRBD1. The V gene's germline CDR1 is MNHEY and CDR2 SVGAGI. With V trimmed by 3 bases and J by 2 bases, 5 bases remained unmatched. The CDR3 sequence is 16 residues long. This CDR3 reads CASSYTGGSRNQPQHF. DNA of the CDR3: TGTGCCAGCAGTTATACAGGGGGCTCCCGCAATCAGCCCCAGCATTTT.

Written as DNA, the CDR3 is TGTGCCAGCAGCTTGGATCCCGGGACAGGGTCCTACAATGAGCAGTTCTTC. Translating gives CASSLDPGTGSYNEQFF. The V and J genes are TRBV7-3 and TRBJ2-1; 9 positions match TRBD1. CDR1 is SGHTA, CDR2 FQGTGA, per germline. This CDR3 has 17 residues. After removal of 3 bases from V and 1 base from J, the junction contained 7 bases not matched to a gene.

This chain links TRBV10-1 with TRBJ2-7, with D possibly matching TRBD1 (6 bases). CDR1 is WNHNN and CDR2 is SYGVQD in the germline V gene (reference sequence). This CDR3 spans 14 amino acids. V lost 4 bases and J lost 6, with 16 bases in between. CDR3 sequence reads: CASSGQEVPLEQYF. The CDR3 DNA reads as TGCGCCAGCAGTGGACAGGAGGTCCCCCTCGAGCAGTACTTC.

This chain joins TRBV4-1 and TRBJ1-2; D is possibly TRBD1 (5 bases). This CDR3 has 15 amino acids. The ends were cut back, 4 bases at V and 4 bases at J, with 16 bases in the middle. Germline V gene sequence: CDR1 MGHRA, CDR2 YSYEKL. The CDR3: CASSPPLDTFYGYTF. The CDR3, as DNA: TGCGCCAGCAGCCCCCCCCTGGACACTTTCTATGGCTACACCTTC.

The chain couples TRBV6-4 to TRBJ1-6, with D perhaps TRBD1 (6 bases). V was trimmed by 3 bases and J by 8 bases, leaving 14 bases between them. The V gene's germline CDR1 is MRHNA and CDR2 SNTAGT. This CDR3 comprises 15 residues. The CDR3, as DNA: TGTGCCAGCAGTGAAGGGGGACGGGGGGATTCACCCCTCCACTTT. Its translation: CASSEGGRGDSPLHF.

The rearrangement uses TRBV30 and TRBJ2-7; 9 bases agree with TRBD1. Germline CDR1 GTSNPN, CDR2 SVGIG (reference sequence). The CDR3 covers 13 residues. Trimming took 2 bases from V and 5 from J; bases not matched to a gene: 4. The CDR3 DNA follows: TGTGCCTGGAGTCCAGGACAGGGGCACGAGCAGTACTTC. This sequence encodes CAWSPGQGHEQYF.

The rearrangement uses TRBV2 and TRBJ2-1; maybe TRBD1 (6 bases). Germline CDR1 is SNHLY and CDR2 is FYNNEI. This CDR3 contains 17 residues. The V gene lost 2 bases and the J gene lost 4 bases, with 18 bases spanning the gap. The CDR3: CASSESLDRQFYNEQFF. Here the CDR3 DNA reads TGTGCCAGCAGTGAATCCCTGGACAGACAATTTTACAATGAGCAGTTCTTC.

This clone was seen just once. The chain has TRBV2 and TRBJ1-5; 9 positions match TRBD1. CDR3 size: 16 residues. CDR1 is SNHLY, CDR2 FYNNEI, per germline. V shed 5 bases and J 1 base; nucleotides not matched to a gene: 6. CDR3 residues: CASSIWTGASNQPQHF. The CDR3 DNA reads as TGTGCCAGCAGTATTTGGACAGGGGCAAGCAATCAGCCCCAGCATTTT.

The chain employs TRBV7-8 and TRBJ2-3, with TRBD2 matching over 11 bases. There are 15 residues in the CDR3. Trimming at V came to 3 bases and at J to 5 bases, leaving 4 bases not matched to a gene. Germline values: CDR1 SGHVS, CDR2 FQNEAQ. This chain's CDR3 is CASSFLAGGGDTQYF. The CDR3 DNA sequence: TGTGCCAGCAGCTTCTTAGCGGGGGGGGGAGATACGCAGTATTTT.

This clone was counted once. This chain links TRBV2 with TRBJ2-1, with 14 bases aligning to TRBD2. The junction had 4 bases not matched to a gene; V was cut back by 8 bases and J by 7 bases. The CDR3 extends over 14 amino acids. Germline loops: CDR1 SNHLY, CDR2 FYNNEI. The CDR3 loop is CASGLAGGWNEQFF. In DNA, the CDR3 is TGTGCCAGCGGACTAGCGGGGGGTTGGAATGAGCAGTTCTTC.

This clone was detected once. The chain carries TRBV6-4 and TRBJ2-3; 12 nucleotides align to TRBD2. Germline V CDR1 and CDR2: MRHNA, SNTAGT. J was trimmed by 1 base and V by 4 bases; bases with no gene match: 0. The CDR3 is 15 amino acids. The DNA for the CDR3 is TGTGCCAGCAGTGCTAGCGGGGGGGGCACAGATACGCAGTATTTT. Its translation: CASSASGGGTDTQYF.

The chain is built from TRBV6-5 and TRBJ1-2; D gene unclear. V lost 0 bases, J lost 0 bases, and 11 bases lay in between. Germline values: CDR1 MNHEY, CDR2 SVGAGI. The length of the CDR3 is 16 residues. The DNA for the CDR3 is TGTGCCAGCAGTTACTCGGCAGGCCAAGCTAACTATGGCTACACCTTC. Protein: CASSYSAGQANYGYTF.

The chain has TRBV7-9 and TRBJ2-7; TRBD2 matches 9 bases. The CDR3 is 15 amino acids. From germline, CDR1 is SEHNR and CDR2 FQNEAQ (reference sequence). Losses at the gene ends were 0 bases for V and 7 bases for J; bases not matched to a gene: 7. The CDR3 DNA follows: TGTGCCAGCAGCTTAGCGCGCGGGGGGGCGCGAGAGCAGTACTTC. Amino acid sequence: CASSLARGGAREQYF. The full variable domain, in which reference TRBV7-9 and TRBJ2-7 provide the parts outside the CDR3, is DTGVSQNPRHKITKRGQNVTFRCDPISEHNRLYWYRQTLGQGPEFLTYFQNEAQLEKSRLLSDRFSAERPKGSFSTLEIQRTEQGDSAMYLCASSLARGGAREQYFGPGTRLTVT.

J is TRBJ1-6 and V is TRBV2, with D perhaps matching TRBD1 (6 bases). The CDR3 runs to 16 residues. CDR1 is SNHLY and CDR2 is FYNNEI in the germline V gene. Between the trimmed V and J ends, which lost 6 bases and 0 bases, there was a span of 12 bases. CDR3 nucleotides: TGTGCCAGCAGGCGCTACAGGGACTCCTATAATTCACCCCTCCACTTT. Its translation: CASRRYRDSYNSPLHF.